The rows below give T cell receptor beta chains drawn from one sample of a study of cytomegalovirus exposure and HLA in healthy donors. Using immunoSEQ multiplex PCR, the repertoire was profiled, and TCRdb retains in-frame clones only, with some absent. This sample has some 100,000 clones, with about 80% found just once. The sample consisted of PBMCs. Receptors were obtained from a woman between 50 and 59 years old in good health and CMV-seropositive. CDR3s include the opening cysteine and the closing phenylalanine or tryptophan. A D gene is named only where the DNA matches it firmly. A clone size is listed for some rows: how often the clone was seen (once, few, many), or a class if it is expanded.

j_call: TRBJ2-7
d_call: TRBD2
v_call: TRBV6-5
clone_size: few
cdr3_aa: CASSYSGTSGRYEQYF
cdr3_nt: TGTGCCAGCAGTTACTCTGGGACTAGCGGGAGGTACGAGCAGTACTTC

j_call: TRBJ1-3
d_call: TRBD1
v_call: TRBV2
clone_size: .
cdr3_aa: CASSARDSGGRNTIYF
cdr3_nt: TGTGCCAGCAGCGCCCGGGACAGCGGGGGGAGAAACACCATATATTTT

j_call: TRBJ2-1
d_call: .
v_call: TRBV20-1
clone_size: .
cdr3_aa: CSGGVDNEQFF
cdr3_nt: TGCAGTGGAGGAGTCGACAATGAGCAGTTCTTC

j_call: TRBJ1-3
d_call: TRBD1
v_call: TRBV11-2
clone_size: .
cdr3_aa: CASSSAQGDSGNTIYF
cdr3_nt: TGTGCCAGCAGCTCCGCCCAGGGGGACTCTGGAAACACCATATATTTT

j_call: TRBJ1-2
d_call: .
v_call: TRBV7-9
clone_size: .
cdr3_aa: CASSLALRDSYTF
cdr3_nt: TGTGCCAGCAGCTTAGCGCTTAGGGACAGCTACACCTTC

j_call: TRBJ2-3
d_call: TRBD2
v_call: TRBV15
clone_size: .
cdr3_aa: CATSRTTSGGARDTQYF
cdr3_nt: TGTGCCACCAGCAGAACCACTAGCGGGGGGGCCCGGGATACGCAGTATTTT

j_call: TRBJ2-1
d_call: .
v_call: TRBV6-6
clone_size: .
cdr3_aa: CASSYPYGGSDNEQFF
cdr3_nt: TGTGCCAGCAGTTACCCTTATGGAGGGTCCGACAATGAGCAGTTCTTC

j_call: TRBJ1-1
d_call: .
v_call: TRBV2
clone_size: .
cdr3_aa: CASNWRGEGAEAFF
cdr3_nt: TGTGCCAGCAATTGGCGGGGGGAAGGAGCTGAAGCTTTCTTT

j_call: TRBJ2-1
d_call: TRBD1
v_call: TRBV4-3
clone_size: .
cdr3_aa: CASSQAVQGALNEQFF
cdr3_nt: TGCGCCAGCAGCCAAGCTGTACAGGGGGCGCTTAATGAGCAGTTCTTC

j_call: TRBJ2-2
d_call: TRBD2
v_call: TRBV19
clone_size: .
cdr3_aa: CASSASGVSGELFF
cdr3_nt: TGTGCCAGTAGCGCTAGCGGGGTTTCCGGGGAGCTGTTTTTT

j_call: TRBJ2-7
d_call: .
v_call: TRBV18
clone_size: .
cdr3_aa: CASSPGSQDNEQYF
cdr3_nt: TGTGCCAGCTCGCCCGGGAGCCAGGACAACGAGCAGTACTTC

j_call: TRBJ1-2
d_call: .
v_call: TRBV7-2
clone_size: .
cdr3_aa: CASSLVAGRTNYGYTF
cdr3_nt: TGTGCCAGCAGCTTAGTGGCAGGCAGAACTAACTATGGCTACACCTTC

j_call: TRBJ2-3
d_call: .
v_call: TRBV4-3
clone_size: .
cdr3_aa: CASSQASVGTDTQYF
cdr3_nt: TGCGCCAGCAGCCAAGCTAGCGTGGGCACAGATACGCAGTATTTT

j_call: TRBJ2-2
d_call: .
v_call: TRBV21-1
clone_size: .
cdr3_aa: CASSGWERIAAGELFF
cdr3_nt: TGTGCCAGCAGCGGCTGGGAGAGGATTGCAGCCGGGGAGCTGTTTTTT

j_call: TRBJ2-7
d_call: .
v_call: TRBV21-1
clone_size: .
cdr3_aa: CASSKGPGDEQYF
cdr3_nt: TGTGCCAGCAGCAAAGGTCCCGGGGACGAGCAGTACTTC

j_call: TRBJ2-7
d_call: TRBD1
v_call: TRBV29-1
clone_size: .
cdr3_aa: CSAGQGAYEQYF
cdr3_nt: TGCAGCGCGGGACAGGGGGCCTACGAGCAGTACTTC

j_call: TRBJ2-3
d_call: .
v_call: TRBV18
clone_size: .
cdr3_aa: CASSPPRDTQYF
cdr3_nt: TGTGCCAGCTCACCACCCAGAGATACGCAGTATTTT

j_call: TRBJ2-7
d_call: .
v_call: TRBV5-8
clone_size: .
cdr3_aa: CASSLAWSGPSYEQYF
cdr3_nt: TGTGCCAGCAGCTTGGCGTGGTCAGGGCCCTCCTACGAGCAGTACTTC

j_call: TRBJ2-1
d_call: .
v_call: TRBV5-5
clone_size: .
cdr3_aa: CASSFIYSSYNEQFF
cdr3_nt: TGTGCCAGCAGCTTTATCTACAGCTCCTACAATGAGCAGTTCTTC

j_call: TRBJ1-2
d_call: .
v_call: TRBV6-5
clone_size: .
cdr3_aa: CASSLRGEGGYTF
cdr3_nt: TGTGCCAGCAGTCTCAGGGGTGAGGGGGGCTACACCTTC

j_call: TRBJ2-7
d_call: TRBD2
v_call: TRBV5-4
clone_size: .
cdr3_aa: CASSGGLAGASYEQYF
cdr3_nt: TGTGCCAGCAGCGGAGGACTAGCGGGGGCCTCCTACGAGCAGTACTTC

j_call: TRBJ2-2
d_call: TRBD2
v_call: TRBV2
clone_size: .
cdr3_aa: CASTLGLAGGGTGELFF
cdr3_nt: TGTGCCAGCACCTTGGGACTAGCGGGAGGGGGCACCGGGGAGCTGTTTTTT

j_call: TRBJ1-2
d_call: .
v_call: TRBV10-3
clone_size: .
cdr3_aa: CAISYSLIGSEYTF
cdr3_nt: TGTGCCATCAGTTACTCATTGATCGGATCGGAGTACACCTTC